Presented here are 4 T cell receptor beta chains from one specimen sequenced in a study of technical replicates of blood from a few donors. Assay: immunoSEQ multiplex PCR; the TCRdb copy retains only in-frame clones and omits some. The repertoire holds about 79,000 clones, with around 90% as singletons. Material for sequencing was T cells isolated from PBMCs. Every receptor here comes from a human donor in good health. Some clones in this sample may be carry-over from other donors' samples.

The CDR3 sequence is CASSEYSGRGKLQETQYF. The CDR3 bases are TGTGCCAGCAGTGAATATTCAGGACGCGGGAAACTTCAAGAGACCCAGTACTTC. The chain links TRBV25-1 to TRBJ2-5, with D possibly being TRBD2 (6 bases). The V gene lost 0 bases and the J gene lost 2 bases, with 19 bases spanning the gap. Germline CDR1 is MGHDK and CDR2 is SYGVNS. The CDR3 is 18 amino acids.

CDR3 nucleotide sequence: TGTGCCTGGAGAAGTGAGTTTCCAGCTTTCTTT. The encoded protein is CAWRSEFPAFF. This chain joins TRBV30 and TRBJ1-1; no clear D. The germline V and J ends were trimmed by 3 bases and 10 bases, with 12 bases remaining between them. Germline assignment: CDR1 GTSNPN and CDR2 SVGIG (reference sequence). This CDR3 region has 11 residues. Looking up the rest from reference TRBV30 and TRBJ1-1 gives the full variable domain: SQTIHQWPATLVQPVGSPLSLECTVEGTSNPNLYWYRQAAGRGLQLLFYSVGIGQISSEVPQNLSASRPQDRQFILSSKKLLLSDSGFYLCAWRSEFPAFFGQGTRLTVV.

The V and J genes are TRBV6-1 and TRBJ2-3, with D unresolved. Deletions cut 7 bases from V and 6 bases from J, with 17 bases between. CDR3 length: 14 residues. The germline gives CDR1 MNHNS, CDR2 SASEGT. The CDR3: CASINSHPPDTQYF. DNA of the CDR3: TGTGCCAGCATCAACAGCCATCCTCCGGATACGCAGTATTTT.

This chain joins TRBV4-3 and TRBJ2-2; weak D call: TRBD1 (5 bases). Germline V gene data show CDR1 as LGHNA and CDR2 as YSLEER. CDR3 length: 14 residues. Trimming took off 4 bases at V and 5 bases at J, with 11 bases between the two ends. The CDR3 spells CASSRLTETGELFF. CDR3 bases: TGCGCCAGCAGCCGACTGACAGAGACCGGGGAGCTGTTTTTT.